The following is a T cell receptor beta chain sequence with its context. From germline, CDR1 is SSHAT and CDR2 FNYEAQ (reference sequence). This CDR3 comprises 17 residues. The V segment lost 5 bases and the J segment 6 bases; nucleotides outside the gene matches: 18. This entry comes from a study of cytomegalovirus exposure and HLA in healthy donors. Study-wide background: Among about 179 million T cells, an earlier analysis found roughly 100 million unique TCR beta sequences.

With 60 Vbeta and 13 Jbeta primers, the PCR was carried out. The table came from immunoSEQ multiplex PCR; TCRdb's copy has only in-frame clones and leaves some out. Among 150,000 to 200,000 clones, about four fifths were seen once, and the ten largest hold 4.1%. The sequence was obtained from a man in his fifties in good health and CMV-seropositive. The rearrangement joins TRBV7-7 to TRBJ2-7; the match to TRBD1 covers 8 bases. The specimen was PBMCs. The CDR3 spells CASSIPHPTGAGCEQYF. The CDR3 DNA sequence: TGTGCCAGCAGCATACCACACCCGACAGGGGCCGGGTGCGAGCAGTACTTC. Drawing the rest from reference TRBV7-7 and TRBJ2-7, the complete variable domain is GAGVSQSPRYKVTKRGQDVTLRCDPISSHATLYWYQQALGQGPEFLTYFNYEAQPDKSGLPSDRFSAERPEGSISTLTIQRTEQRDSAMYRCASSIPHPTGAGCEQYFGPGTRLTVT.